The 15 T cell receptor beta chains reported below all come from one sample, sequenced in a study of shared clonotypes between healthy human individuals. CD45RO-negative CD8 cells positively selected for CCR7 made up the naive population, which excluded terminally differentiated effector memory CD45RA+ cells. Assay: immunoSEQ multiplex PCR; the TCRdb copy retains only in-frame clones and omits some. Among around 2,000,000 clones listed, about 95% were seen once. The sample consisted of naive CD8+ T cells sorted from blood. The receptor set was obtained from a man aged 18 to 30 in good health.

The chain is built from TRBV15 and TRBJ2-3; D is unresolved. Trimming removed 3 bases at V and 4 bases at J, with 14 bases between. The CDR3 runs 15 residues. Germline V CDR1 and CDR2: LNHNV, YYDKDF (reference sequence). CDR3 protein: CATSSETDPADTQYF. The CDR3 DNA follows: TGTGCCACCAGCAGCGAGACCGATCCAGCAGATACGCAGTATTTT.

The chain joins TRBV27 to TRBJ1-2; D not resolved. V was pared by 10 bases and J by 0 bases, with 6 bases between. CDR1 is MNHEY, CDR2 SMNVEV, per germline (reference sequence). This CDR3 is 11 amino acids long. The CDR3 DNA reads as TGTGCCACCTGGGCTAACTATGGCTACACCTTC. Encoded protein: CATWANYGYTF.

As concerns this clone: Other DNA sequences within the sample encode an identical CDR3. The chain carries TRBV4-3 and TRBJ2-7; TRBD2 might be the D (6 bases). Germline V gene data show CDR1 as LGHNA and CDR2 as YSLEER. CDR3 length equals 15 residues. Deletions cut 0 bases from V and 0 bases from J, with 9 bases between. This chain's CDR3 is CASSQDRESSYEQYF. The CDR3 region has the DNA TGCGCCAGCAGCCAAGACCGGGAGAGCTCCTACGAGCAGTACTTC.

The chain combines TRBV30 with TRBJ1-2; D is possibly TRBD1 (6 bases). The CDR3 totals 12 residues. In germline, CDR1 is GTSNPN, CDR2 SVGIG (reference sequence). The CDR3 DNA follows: TGTGGCATGAACAGGGCAATCGATGGCTACACCTTC. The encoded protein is CGMNRAIDGYTF.

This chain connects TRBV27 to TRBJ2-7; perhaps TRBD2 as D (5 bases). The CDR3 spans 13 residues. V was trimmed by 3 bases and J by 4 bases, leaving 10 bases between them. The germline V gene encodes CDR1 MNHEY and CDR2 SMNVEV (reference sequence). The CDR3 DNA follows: TGTGCCAGCAGTTTTTCCCGGGGTTACGAGCAGTACTTC. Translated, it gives CASSFSRGYEQYF.

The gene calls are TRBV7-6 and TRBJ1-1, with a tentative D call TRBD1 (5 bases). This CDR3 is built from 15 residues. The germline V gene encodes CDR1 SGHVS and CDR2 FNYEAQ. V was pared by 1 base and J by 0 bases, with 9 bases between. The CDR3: CASSLDGAVNTEAFF. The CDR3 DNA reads TGTGCCAGCAGCTTAGATGGGGCGGTGAACACTGAAGCTTTCTTT. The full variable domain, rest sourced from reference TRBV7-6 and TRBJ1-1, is GAGVSQSPRYKVTKRGQDVALRCDPISGHVSLYWYRQALGQGPEFLTYFNYEAQQDKSGLPNDRFSAERPEGSISTLTIQRTEQRDSAMYRCASSLDGAVNTEAFFGQGTRLTVV.

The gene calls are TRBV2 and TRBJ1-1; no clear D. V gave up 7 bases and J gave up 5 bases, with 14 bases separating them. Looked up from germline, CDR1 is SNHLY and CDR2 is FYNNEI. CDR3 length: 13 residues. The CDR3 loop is CASNPPGGTEAFF. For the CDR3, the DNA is TGTGCCAGCAACCCCCCCGGTGGGACTGAAGCTTTCTTT.

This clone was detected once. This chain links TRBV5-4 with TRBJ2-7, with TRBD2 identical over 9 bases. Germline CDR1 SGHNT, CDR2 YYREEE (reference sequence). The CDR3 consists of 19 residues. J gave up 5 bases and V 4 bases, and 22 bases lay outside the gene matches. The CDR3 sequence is CASSGTPPGLAPSPHEQYF. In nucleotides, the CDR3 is TGTGCCAGCAGCGGGACTCCCCCCGGACTAGCGCCTTCTCCCCACGAGCAGTACTTC.

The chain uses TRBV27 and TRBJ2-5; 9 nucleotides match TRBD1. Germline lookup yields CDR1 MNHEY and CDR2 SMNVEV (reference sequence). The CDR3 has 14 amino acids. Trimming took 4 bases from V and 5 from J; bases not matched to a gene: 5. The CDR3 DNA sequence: TGTGCCAGCAGTTCAGTGGACAGGGGTGAGACCCAGTACTTC. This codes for CASSSVDRGETQYF.

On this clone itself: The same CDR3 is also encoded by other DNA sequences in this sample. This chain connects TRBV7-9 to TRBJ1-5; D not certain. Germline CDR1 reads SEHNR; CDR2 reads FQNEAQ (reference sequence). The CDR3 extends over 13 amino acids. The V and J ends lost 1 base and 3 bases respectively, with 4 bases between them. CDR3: CASSLDVNQPQHF. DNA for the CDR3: TGTGCCAGCAGCTTAGATGTCAATCAGCCCCAGCATTTT.

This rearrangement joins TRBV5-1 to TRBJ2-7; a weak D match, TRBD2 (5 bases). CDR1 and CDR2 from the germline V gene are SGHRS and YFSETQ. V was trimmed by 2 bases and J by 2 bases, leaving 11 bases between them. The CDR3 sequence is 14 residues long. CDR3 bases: TGCGCCAGCAGCTTCCGGACTGCGACCTACGAGCAGTACTTC. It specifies CASSFRTATYEQYF.

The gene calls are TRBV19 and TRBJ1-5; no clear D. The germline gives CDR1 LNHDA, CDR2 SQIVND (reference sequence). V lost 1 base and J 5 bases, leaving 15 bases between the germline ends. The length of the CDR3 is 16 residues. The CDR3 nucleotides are TGTGCCAGTAGTATAGCTGACACCGGCTGGTATCAGCCCCAGCATTTT. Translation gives CASSIADTGWYQPQHF.

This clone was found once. The CDR3: CASSSNTDTQYF. The CDR3 nucleotides are TGTGCCAGCAGCTCGAACACAGATACGCAGTATTTT. The chain recombines TRBV5-6 with TRBJ2-3, with D uncertain. Germline V lookup: CDR1 SGHDT, CDR2 YYEEEE. This CDR3 comprises 12 residues. V lost 3 bases, J lost 2 bases, and 4 bases lay in between. The full variable domain, completed using reference TRBV5-6 and TRBJ2-3, is DAGVTQSPTHLIKTRGQQVTLRCSPKSGHDTVSWYQQALGQGPQFIFQYYEEEERQRGNFPDRFSGHQFPNYSSELNVNALLLGDSALYLCASSSNTDTQYFGPGTRLTVL.

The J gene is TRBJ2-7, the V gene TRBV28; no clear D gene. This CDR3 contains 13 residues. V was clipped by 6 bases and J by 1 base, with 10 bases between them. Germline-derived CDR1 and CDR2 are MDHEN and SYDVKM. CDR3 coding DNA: TGTGCCAGCAGCTTTCTGGGGTCCTACGAGCAGTACTTC. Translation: CASSFLGSYEQYF.

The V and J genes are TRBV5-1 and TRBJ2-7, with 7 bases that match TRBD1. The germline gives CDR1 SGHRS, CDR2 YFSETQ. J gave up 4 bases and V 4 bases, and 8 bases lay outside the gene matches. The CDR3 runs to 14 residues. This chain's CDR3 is CASSDSGGSYEQYF. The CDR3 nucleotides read TGCGCCAGCAGCGACTCAGGGGGATCTTACGAGCAGTACTTC. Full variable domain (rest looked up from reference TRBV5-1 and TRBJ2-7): KAGVTQTPRYLIKTRGQQVTLSCSPISGHRSVSWYQQTPGQGLQFLFEYFSETQRNKGNFPGRFSGRQFSNSRSEMNVSTLELGDSALYLCASSDSGGSYEQYFGPGTRLTVT.